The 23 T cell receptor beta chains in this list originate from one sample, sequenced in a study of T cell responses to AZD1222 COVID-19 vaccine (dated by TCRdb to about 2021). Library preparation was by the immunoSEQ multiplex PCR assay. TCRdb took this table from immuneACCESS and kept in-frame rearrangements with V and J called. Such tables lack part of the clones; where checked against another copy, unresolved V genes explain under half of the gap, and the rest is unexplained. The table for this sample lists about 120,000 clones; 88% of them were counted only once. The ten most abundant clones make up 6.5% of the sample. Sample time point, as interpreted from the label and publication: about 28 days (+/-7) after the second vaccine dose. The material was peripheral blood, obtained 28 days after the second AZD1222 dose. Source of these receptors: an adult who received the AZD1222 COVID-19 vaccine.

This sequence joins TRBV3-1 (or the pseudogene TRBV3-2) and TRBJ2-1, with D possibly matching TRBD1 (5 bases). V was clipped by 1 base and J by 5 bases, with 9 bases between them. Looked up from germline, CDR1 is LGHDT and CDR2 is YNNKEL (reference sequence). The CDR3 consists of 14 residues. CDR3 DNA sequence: TGTGCCAGCAGCCAAGCGGACAAAAACAATGAGCAGTTCTTC. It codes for CASSQADKNNEQFF.

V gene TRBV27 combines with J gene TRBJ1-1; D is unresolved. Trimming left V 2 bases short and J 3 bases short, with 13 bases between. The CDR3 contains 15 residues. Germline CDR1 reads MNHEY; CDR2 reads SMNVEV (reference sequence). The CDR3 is CASSLGRAGYTEAFF. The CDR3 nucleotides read TGTGCCAGCAGTTTAGGTCGTGCCGGCTACACTGAAGCTTTCTTT.

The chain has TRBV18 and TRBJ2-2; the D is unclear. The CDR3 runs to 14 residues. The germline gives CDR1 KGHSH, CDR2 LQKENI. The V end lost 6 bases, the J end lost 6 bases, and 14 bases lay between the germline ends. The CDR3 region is CASSPTVQAGELFF. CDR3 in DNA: TGTGCCAGCTCCCCAACAGTGCAGGCCGGGGAGCTGTTTTTT.

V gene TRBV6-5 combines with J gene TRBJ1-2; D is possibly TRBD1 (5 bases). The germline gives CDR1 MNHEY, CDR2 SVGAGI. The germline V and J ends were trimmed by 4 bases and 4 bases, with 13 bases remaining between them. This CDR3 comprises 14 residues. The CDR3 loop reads CASSFTGSGYGYTF. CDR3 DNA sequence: TGTGCCAGCAGTTTTACAGGTTCGGGCTATGGCTACACCTTC.

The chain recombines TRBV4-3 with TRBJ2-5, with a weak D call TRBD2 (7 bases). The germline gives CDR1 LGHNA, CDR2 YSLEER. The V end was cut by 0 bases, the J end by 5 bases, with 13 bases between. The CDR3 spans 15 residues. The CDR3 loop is CASSQDRGGLETQYF. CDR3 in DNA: TGCGCCAGCAGCCAAGATAGGGGGGGGCTCGAGACCCAGTACTTC.

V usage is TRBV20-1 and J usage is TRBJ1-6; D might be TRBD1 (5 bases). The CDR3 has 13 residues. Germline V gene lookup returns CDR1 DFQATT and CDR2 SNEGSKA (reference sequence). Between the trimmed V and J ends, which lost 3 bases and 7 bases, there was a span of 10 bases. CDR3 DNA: TGCAGTGCTAGTTTGACAGAAAATTCACCCCTCCACTTT. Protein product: CSASLTENSPLHF.

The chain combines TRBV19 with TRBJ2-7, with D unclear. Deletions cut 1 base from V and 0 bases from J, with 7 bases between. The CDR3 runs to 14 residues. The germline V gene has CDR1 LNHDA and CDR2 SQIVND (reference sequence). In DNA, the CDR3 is TGTGCCAGTAGTATAGGTCGGAACTCCTACGAGCAGTACTTC. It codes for CASSIGRNSYEQYF.

CDR3 amino acids: CASSFLVSYGYTF. The CDR3 bases are TGTGCCAGCAGTTTTTTGGTTTCCTATGGCTACACCTTC. The chain links TRBV21-1 to TRBJ1-2. TRBV21-1 is marked as a pseudogene. This CDR3 has 13 amino acids.

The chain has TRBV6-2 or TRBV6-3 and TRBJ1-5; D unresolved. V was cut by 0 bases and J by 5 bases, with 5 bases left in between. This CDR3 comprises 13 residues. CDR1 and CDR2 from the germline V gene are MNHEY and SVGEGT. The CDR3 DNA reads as TGTGCCAGCAGTTACTCAATAGATCAGCCCCAGCATTTT. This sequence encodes CASSYSIDQPQHF.

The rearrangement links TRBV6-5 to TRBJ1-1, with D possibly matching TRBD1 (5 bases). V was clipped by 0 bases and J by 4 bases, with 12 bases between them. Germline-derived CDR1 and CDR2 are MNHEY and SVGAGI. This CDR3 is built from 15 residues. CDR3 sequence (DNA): TGTGCCAGCAGTTACTCTACGCAGGGAGGCACTGAAGCTTTCTTT. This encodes CASSYSTQGGTEAFF.

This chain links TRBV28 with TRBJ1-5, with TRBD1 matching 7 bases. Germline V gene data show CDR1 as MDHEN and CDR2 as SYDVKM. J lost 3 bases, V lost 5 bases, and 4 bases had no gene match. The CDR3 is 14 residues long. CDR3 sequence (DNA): TGTGCCAGCAGTCGACAGGGTTCCAATCAGCCCCAGCATTTT. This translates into CASSRQGSNQPQHF.

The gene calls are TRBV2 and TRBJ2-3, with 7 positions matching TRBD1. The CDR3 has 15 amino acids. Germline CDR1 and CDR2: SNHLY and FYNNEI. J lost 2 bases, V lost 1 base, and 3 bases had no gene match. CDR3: CASSEVGQYTDTQYF. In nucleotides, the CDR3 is TGTGCCAGCAGTGAAGTGGGACAGTACACAGATACGCAGTATTTT.

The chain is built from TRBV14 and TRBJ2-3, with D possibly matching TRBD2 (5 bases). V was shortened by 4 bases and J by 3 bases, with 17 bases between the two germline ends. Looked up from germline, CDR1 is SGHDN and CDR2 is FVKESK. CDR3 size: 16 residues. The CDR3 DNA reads TGTGCCAGCAGCCCCTTTTCGGGGAGAGGTACAGATACGCAGTATTTT. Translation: CASSPFSGRGTDTQYF.

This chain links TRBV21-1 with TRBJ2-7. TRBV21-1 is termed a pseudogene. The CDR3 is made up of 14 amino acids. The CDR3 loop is CASSKDVGCDEQYF. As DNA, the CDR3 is TGTGCCAGCAGCAAAGACGTGGGGTGCGACGAGCAGTACTTC.

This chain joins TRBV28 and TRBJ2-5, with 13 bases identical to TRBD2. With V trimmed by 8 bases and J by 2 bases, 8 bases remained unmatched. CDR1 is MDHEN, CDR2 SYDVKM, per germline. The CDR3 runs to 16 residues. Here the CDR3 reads CASRTSGGFGQETQYF. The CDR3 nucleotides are TGTGCCAGCCGGACTAGCGGGGGATTTGGACAAGAGACCCAGTACTTC.

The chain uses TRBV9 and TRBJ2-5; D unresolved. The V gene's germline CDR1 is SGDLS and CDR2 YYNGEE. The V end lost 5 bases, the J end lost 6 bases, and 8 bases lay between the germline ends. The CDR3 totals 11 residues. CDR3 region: CASSDAKTQYF. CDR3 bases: TGTGCCAGCAGTGATGCAAAGACCCAGTACTTC.

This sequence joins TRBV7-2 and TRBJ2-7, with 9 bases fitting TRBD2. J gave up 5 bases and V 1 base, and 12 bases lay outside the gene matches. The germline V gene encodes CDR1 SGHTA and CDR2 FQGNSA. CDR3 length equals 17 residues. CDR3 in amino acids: CASSLGAIAGVRNEQYF. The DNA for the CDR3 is TGTGCCAGCAGCTTAGGGGCCATAGCGGGGGTTCGAAACGAGCAGTACTTC.

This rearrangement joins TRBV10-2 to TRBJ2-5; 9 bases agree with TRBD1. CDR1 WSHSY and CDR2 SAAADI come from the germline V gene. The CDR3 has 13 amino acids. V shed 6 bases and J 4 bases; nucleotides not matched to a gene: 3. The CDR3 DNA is TGCGCCAGCAGGCCGGGACAGGGAGAGACCCAGTACTTC. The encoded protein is CASRPGQGETQYF.

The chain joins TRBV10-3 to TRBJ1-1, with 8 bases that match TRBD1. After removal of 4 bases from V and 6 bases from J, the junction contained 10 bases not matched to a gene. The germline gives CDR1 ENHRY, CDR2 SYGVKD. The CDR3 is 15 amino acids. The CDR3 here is CAISGAGGVSSEAFF. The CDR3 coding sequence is TGTGCCATCAGTGGGGCAGGGGGCGTCTCTTCTGAAGCTTTCTTT.

CDR3 in amino acids: CASSLAGGFGQPQHF. The CDR3, as DNA: TGTGCCAGCAGTTTGGCAGGGGGGTTTGGTCAGCCCCAGCATTTT. The V call is TRBV27, the J call TRBJ1-5; 7 bases fit TRBD1. This CDR3 contains 15 residues. The V and J ends lost 3 bases and 6 bases, in that order; junction bases with no gene match: 8. The germline V gene has CDR1 MNHEY and CDR2 SMNVEV (reference sequence).

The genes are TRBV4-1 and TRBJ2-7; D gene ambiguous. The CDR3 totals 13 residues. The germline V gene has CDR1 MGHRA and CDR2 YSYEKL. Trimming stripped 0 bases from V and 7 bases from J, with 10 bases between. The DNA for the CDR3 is TGCGCCAGCAGCCAAGATAGGGCAGGAGAGCAGTACTTC. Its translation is CASSQDRAGEQYF.

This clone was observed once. The CDR3: CASSQIDRIEETQYF. The DNA of the CDR3 is TGCGCCAGCAGCCAGATCGACAGGATCGAAGAGACCCAGTACTTC. The chain combines TRBV4-3 with TRBJ2-5; D is possibly TRBD1 (6 bases). The CDR3 is 15 residues long. CDR1 is LGHNA, CDR2 YSLEER, per germline. Trimming pared 3 bases from V and 3 bases from J, leaving 14 bases between.

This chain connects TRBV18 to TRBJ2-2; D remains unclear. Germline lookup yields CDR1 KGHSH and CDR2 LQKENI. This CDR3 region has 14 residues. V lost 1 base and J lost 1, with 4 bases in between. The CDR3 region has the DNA TGTGCCAGCTCACCACAAAAGAACACCGGGGAGCTGTTTTTT. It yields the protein CASSPQKNTGELFF.